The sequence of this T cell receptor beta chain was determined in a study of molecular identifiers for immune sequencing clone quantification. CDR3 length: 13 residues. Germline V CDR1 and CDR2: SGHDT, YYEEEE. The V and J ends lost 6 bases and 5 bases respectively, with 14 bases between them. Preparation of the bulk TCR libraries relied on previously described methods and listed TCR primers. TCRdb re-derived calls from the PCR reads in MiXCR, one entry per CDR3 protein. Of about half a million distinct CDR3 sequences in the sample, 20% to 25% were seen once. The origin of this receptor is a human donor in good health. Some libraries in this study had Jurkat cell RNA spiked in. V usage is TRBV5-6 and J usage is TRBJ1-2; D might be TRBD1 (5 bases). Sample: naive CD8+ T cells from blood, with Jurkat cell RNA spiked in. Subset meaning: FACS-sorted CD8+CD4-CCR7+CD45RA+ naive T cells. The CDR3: CASKGGQGYGYTF. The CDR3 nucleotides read TGTGCCAGCAAGGGCGGGCAGGGATATGGCTACACCTTC.